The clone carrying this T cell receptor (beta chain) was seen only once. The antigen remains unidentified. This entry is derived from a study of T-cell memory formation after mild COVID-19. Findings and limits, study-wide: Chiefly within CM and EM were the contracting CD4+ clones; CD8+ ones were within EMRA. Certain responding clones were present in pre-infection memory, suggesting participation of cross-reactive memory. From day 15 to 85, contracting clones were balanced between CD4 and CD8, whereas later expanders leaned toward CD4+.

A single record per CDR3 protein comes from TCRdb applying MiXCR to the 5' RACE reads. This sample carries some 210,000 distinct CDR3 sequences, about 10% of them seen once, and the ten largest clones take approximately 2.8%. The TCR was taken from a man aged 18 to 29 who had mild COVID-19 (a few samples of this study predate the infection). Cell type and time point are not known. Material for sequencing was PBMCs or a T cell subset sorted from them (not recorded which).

As DNA, the CDR3 is TGCAGCGTCCGGGACGGATACAATGAGCAGTTCTTC. Its translation is CSVRDGYNEQFF. This chain connects TRBV29-1 to TRBJ2-1; D is tentatively TRBD1 or TRBD2 (5 bases each). With 6 bases removed from V and 4 bases from J, the gap between germline ends came to 10 bases. The CDR3 contains 12 residues. The germline gives CDR1 SQVTM, CDR2 ANQGSEA.